Sample share makes the clone carrying this T cell receptor (beta chain) medium-sized. Its antigen is unidentified. The libraries were made with immunoSEQ v3.0 at survey level. The repertoire was sequenced with immunoSEQ multiplex PCR; TCRdb's copy has only in-frame clones and lacks some. The table lists about 22,000 clones, 84% of them singletons, with about 4.5% in the top ten. V gave up 2 bases and J gave up 4 bases, with 11 bases separating them. CDR3 length: 15 amino acids. The V gene's germline CDR1 is SEHNR and CDR2 FQNEAQ (reference sequence). These data belong to a study of long-term antiretroviral therapy in people with HIV. Study observations and caveats: Regardless of time point, clones expanded before ART dominated the repertoire.

The source material was unsorted PBMCs, sampled around 5.9 years after starting antiretroviral therapy. This clonotype originated in a man younger than 45 with HIV. V usage is TRBV7-9 and J usage is TRBJ2-2; D remains ambiguous. Written as DNA, the CDR3 is TGTGCCAGCAGCTTAAAACTCGAGAGCACCGGGGAGCTGTTTTTT. Amino acids: CASSLKLESTGELFF.